This TCR beta chain was sequenced in a study of identical twins. Study conclusions and caveats: Cord blood beta clonotypes that were abundant carried fewer insertions, and memory repertoires showed no such trend.

This clonotype occurred a few times. Its antigen remains unidentified. Germline V lookup: CDR1 SNHLY, CDR2 FYNNEI. The germline V and J ends were trimmed by 6 bases and 4 bases, with 18 bases remaining between them. The CDR3 covers 15 residues. TCRdb used MiXCR to reprocess the 5' RACE reads, holding one entry per CDR3 protein. The table records some 500,000 distinct CDR3 sequences, roughly a fifth of them present only once. The data were also submitted as part of a second study, on T cells expressing NK-cell markers. That paper states: Most of the eight sequenced donors tested HCMV-seropositive; one tested seronegative. Roughly 6 of the donors carried dominant NKG2C+ clonotypes that took up about 1.0-7.0% of their CD8+ T cells. The HCMV specificity of the expanded NKG2C+ T cell clones stayed unresolved.

The clonotype was recovered from a woman younger than 35 in good health. The sequencing input was CD4+ T cells sorted from blood. V gene TRBV2 combines with J gene TRBJ1-1; a weak D match, TRBD1 (6 bases). DNA for the CDR3: TGTGCCAGCAGCCCGGACAGTTCGTGGGGCACTGAAGCTTTCTTT. This gives the protein CASSPDSSWGTEAFF.